These T cell receptor beta chains were read from a single sample in a study of CD8 T cells in ankylosing spondylitis. A single record per CDR3 protein comes from TCRdb applying MiXCR to the 5' RACE reads. The table has 350,000 to 450,000 distinct CDR3 sequences, around 26% seen once. The sample comprised blood, either unsorted or a sorted T cell fraction (not recorded which). These receptors were collected from a male donor with ankylosing spondylitis. Both conserved end residues are part of each CDR3. The order of the fields is CDR3 protein, CDR3 DNA, V gene, clone size, J gene, D gene. A D gene is named only where the DNA matches it firmly. Some rows have no size entry. The others give once, few or many, or a class for an expanded clone.

CDR3: CSARGPAGPQETQYF
DNA: TGCAGTGCTAGAGGGCCGGCTGGCCCTCAAGAGACCCAGTACTTC
V: TRBV20-1
size: few
J: TRBJ2-5
D: -

CDR3: CASSQRTVNNEQFF
DNA: TGTGCCAGCAGCCAAAGGACAGTTAACAATGAGCAGTTCTTC
V: TRBV3-1
size: once
J: TRBJ2-1
D: -

CDR3: CATSDPGGFRTGELFF
DNA: TGTGCCACCAGTGACCCGGGGGGGTTCCGCACCGGGGAGCTGTTTTTT
V: TRBV24-1
size: -
J: TRBJ2-2
D: TRBD2

CDR3: CASSLGTRLTNNEQFF
DNA: TGTGCCAGCAGCTTAGGTACACGGTTAACTAACAATGAGCAGTTCTTC
V: TRBV7-2
size: -
J: TRBJ2-1
D: -

CDR3: CASSPDRLASPLHF
DNA: TGTGCCAGCAGCCCGGACAGGCTTGCCTCACCCCTCCACTTT
V: TRBV7-2
size: -
J: TRBJ1-6
D: TRBD1

CDR3: CAISDFQREGPGETQYF
DNA: TGTGCCATCAGTGATTTCCAGCGGGAGGGTCCCGGGGAGACCCAGTACTTC
V: TRBV10-3
size: few
J: TRBJ2-5
D: TRBD2

CDR3: CASRGLVYNEQFF
DNA: TGCGCCAGCAGGGGACTAGTTTACAATGAGCAGTTCTTC
V: TRBV5-1
size: -
J: TRBJ2-1
D: TRBD2

CDR3: CASSLGLVQGGNEQYF
DNA: TGTGCCAGCAGCTTAGGCCTGGTGCAGGGGGGCAACGAGCAGTACTTC
V: TRBV11-2
size: few
J: TRBJ2-7
D: -

CDR3: CASSSRTLLSPLHF
DNA: TGTGCCAGCAGCTCACGGACACTGCTTTCACCCCTCCACTTT
V: TRBV13
size: -
J: TRBJ1-6
D: -

CDR3: CATGLAGVTEQFF
DNA: TGTGCCACCGGACTAGCGGGAGTCACTGAGCAGTTCTTC
V: TRBV24-1
size: -
J: TRBJ2-1
D: TRBD2

CDR3: CASSFTGTGVEAFF
DNA: TGTGCCAGCAGCTTTACTGGGACAGGGGTTGAAGCTTTCTTT
V: TRBV11-2
size: few
J: TRBJ1-1
D: TRBD1

CDR3: CASSQRRGTSTDTQYF
DNA: TGTGCCAGCAGCCAAAGACGAGGGACTAGCACAGATACGCAGTATTTT
V: TRBV6-1
size: -
J: TRBJ2-3
D: -

CDR3: CASSLGLRHSYNEQFF
DNA: TGTGCCAGCAGTTTAGGACTCCGTCACTCCTACAATGAGCAGTTCTTC
V: TRBV27
size: few
J: TRBJ2-1
D: -

CDR3: CASRSQATDTQYF
DNA: TGCGCCAGCAGATCCCAAGCCACAGATACGCAGTATTTT
V: TRBV10-1
size: -
J: TRBJ2-3
D: -

CDR3: CASSLVASGRAGDNEQFF
DNA: TGTGCCAGCAGCTTAGTTGCTAGCGGGAGGGCCGGGGACAATGAGCAGTTCTTC
V: TRBV11-2
size: -
J: TRBJ2-1
D: TRBD2

CDR3: CASSYQGMDTQYF
DNA: TGTGCCAGCAGTTACCAGGGGATGGATACGCAGTATTTT
V: TRBV12-3/TRBV12-4
size: -
J: TRBJ2-3
D: -

CDR3: CASTPSGSTDTQYF
DNA: TGTGCCAGTACCCCCAGCGGGAGCACAGATACGCAGTATTTT
V: TRBV19
size: -
J: TRBJ2-3
D: -

CDR3: CASSQDEDRVKYF
DNA: TGCGCCAGCAGCCAAGATGAAGACAGGGTAAAGTATTTT
V: TRBV4-1
size: -
J: TRBJ2-3
D: TRBD1

CDR3: CAARTGYQTEAFF
DNA: TGTGCCGCAAGGACAGGGTATCAGACTGAAGCTTTCTTT
V: TRBV24-1
size: few
J: TRBJ1-1
D: TRBD1

CDR3: CASSPPLEDTQYF
DNA: TGTGCCAGCAGCCCGCCCCTAGAAGATACGCAGTATTTT
V: TRBV4-2
size: -
J: TRBJ2-3
D: -

CDR3: CASTPWGTSRTDTQYF
DNA: TGTGCCAGCACCCCTTGGGGAACTAGCCGCACAGATACGCAGTATTTT
V: TRBV12-3/TRBV12-4
size: few
J: TRBJ2-3
D: -

CDR3: CASSLEEGRNEQFF
DNA: TGTGCCAGCAGCTTAGAGGAGGGCCGAAATGAGCAGTTCTTC
V: TRBV7-8
size: -
J: TRBJ2-1
D: -

CDR3: CASSVQGRGEAFF
DNA: TGCGCCAGCAGTGTCCAGGGGCGAGGTGAAGCTTTCTTT
V: TRBV10-1
size: -
J: TRBJ1-1
D: -

CDR3: CASSPLTTGPYEQYF
DNA: TGTGCCAGCAGCCCGCTAACAACTGGGCCCTACGAGCAGTACTTC
V: TRBV3-1
size: -
J: TRBJ2-7
D: -

CDR3: CASSSIWSIGTSSYNEQFF
DNA: TGTGCCAGCAGCTCTATTTGGAGTATAGGGACGAGCTCCTACAATGAGCAGTTCTTC
V: TRBV28
size: few
J: TRBJ2-1
D: -

CDR3: CACGRWDLETQYF
DNA: TGTGCCTGCGGGCGATGGGATTTGGAGACCCAGTACTTC
V: TRBV27
size: -
J: TRBJ2-5
D: -

CDR3: CASSSSGGGSNYGYTF
DNA: TGTGCCAGCAGCTCGTCTGGTGGGGGTTCTAACTATGGCTACACCTTC
V: TRBV2
size: -
J: TRBJ1-2
D: -

CDR3: CASSQDRGRVSYNEQFF
DNA: TGTGCCAGCAGCCAAGATCGCGGGAGAGTCTCCTACAATGAGCAGTTCTTC
V: TRBV14
size: few
J: TRBJ2-1
D: TRBD2

CDR3: CASKDSHRGTEAFF
DNA: TGTGCCAGCAAAGATTCCCATCGGGGCACTGAAGCTTTCTTT
V: TRBV3-1
size: once
J: TRBJ1-1
D: -